These 20 T cell receptor beta chains share one sample of origin, sequenced in a study of blood T cell repertoires in COVID-19. Profiling relied on immunoSEQ multiplex PCR, and the TCRdb table lists in-frame clones only, not all of them. Found here are around 100,000 clones, about nine tenths of them singletons; the top ten hold over 2%. Sequencing was done on a sample of peripheral blood. All receptors come from a man aged 50-59 years with active COVID-19.

The chain uses TRBV5-4 and TRBJ2-1; 13 nucleotides line up with TRBD2. The CDR3 totals 16 residues. The germline V gene has CDR1 SGHNT and CDR2 YYREEE (reference sequence). V trimming: 4 bases; J trimming: 6 bases; junction bases outside the gene matches: 7. CDR3 bases: TGTGCCAGCAGCCCCACCGGGACTAGCGGGACCAATGAGCAGTTCTTC. Its protein product is CASSPTGTSGTNEQFF. Supplemented by reference TRBV5-4 and TRBJ2-1, the full variable domain reads ETGVTQSPTHLIKTRGQQVTLRCSSQSGHNTVSWYQQALGQGPQFIFQYYREEENGRGNFPPRFSGLQFPNYSSELNVNALELDDSALYLCASSPTGTSGTNEQFFGPGTRLTVL.

A note on this clone: The DNA is omitted, as the CDR3 cannot be located on it reliably, and the CDR3 follows TCRdb's listing. This chain joins TRBV27 and TRBJ2-1; the table's D gene call, TRBD2, was not cross checked with the DNA. The CDR3 region is 17 residues in length, termini included. The germline V gene encodes CDR1 MNHEY and CDR2 SMNVEV (reference sequence). The chain's CDR3 is CASSTSGLAGAGNEQFF.

This clone was observed a single time. The rearrangement links TRBV5-1 to TRBJ1-3; 10 bases map to TRBD1. This CDR3 spans 19 amino acids. The J segment lost 0 bases and the V segment lost 4 bases, leaving 13 bases of the junction unmatched. CDR1 is SGHRS and CDR2 is YFSETQ in the germline V gene. CDR3 sequence: CASSLTGTGDSNSGNTIYF. In nucleotides, the CDR3 is TGCGCCAGCAGCCTTACCGGGACAGGGGACTCTAACTCTGGAAACACCATATATTTT.

V and J are TRBV24-1 and TRBJ2-3, with a tentative D call TRBD1 (5 bases). Germline values: CDR1 KGHDR, CDR2 SFDVKD. With 3 bases removed from V and 6 bases from J, the gap between germline ends came to 15 bases. The CDR3 covers 15 residues. The CDR3 sequence is CATSDASGNVDTQYF. The CDR3 nucleotides read TGTGCCACCAGTGATGCCTCAGGGAATGTTGATACGCAGTATTTT.

CDR3 loop: CASTPGGGSGNEQYF. The CDR3 DNA reads as TGCGCCAGCACCCCGGGGGGGGGCTCGGGGAACGAGCAGTACTTC. This chain joins TRBV23-1 and TRBJ2-7; 8 bases are shared with TRBD2. TRBV23-1 has ORF status, its function being uncertain. The CDR3 has 15 amino acids. Unmatched junction bases numbered 13, after V lost 7 bases and J lost 5 bases.

The chain has TRBV9 and TRBJ2-5; the match to TRBD2 covers 9 bases. The CDR3 length is 14 residues. Germline V CDR1 and CDR2: SGDLS, YYNGEE. V dropped 4 bases and J dropped 3; count of bases not matched to a gene: 4. The CDR3 sequence is CASSSGLAEETQYF. The CDR3 DNA follows: TGTGCCAGCAGCTCGGGACTAGCTGAAGAGACCCAGTACTTC.

The chain has TRBV6-6 and TRBJ1-1; D is possibly TRBD1 (5 bases). This CDR3 has 14 residues. Germline assignment: CDR1 MNHNY and CDR2 SVGAGI (reference sequence). V lost 7 bases and J 6 bases, leaving 18 bases between the germline ends. This CDR3 is CASTYGGLVAEAFF. CDR3 nucleotide sequence: TGTGCCAGCACCTACGGGGGACTGGTCGCTGAAGCTTTCTTT.

CDR3: CASSLDWAPGTDTQYF. The CDR3 nucleotides are TGTGCCAGCAGCTTAGATTGGGCACCGGGCACAGATACGCAGTATTTT. V and J are TRBV11-2 and TRBJ2-3; D gene uncertain. CDR1 and CDR2 from the germline V gene are SGHAT and FQNNGV. The length of the CDR3 is 16 residues. Deletions cut 0 bases from V and 1 base from J, with 11 bases between. The variable domain in full, completed from reference TRBV11-2 and TRBJ2-3, reads EAGVAQSPRYKIIEKRQSVAFWCNPISGHATLYWYQQILGQGPKLLIQFQNNGVVDDSQLPKDRFSAERLKGVDSTLKIQPAKLEDSAVYLCASSLDWAPGTDTQYFGPGTRLTVL.

This chain uses TRBV7-6 with TRBJ2-6; tentative D call: TRBD1 (5 bases). The CDR3 has 18 amino acids. Trimming stripped 0 bases from V and 2 bases from J, with 14 bases between. CDR1 and CDR2 from the germline V gene are SGHVS and FNYEAQ. The CDR3, as DNA: TGTGCCAGCAGCTTAGCGGGGCAAGAACTTGCTGGGGCCAACGTCCTGACTTTC. It encodes CASSLAGQELAGANVLTF.

The chain uses TRBV18 and TRBJ1-5; TRBD1 agrees at 9 bases. This CDR3 is 15 amino acids long. Trimming cost V 6 bases and J 5 bases; bases outside gene matches: 8. CDR1 KGHSH and CDR2 LQKENI come from the germline V gene. The CDR3 loop reads CASSLSTGGDQPQHF. CDR3 nucleotides: TGTGCCAGCTCTCTTTCGACAGGGGGAGATCAGCCCCAGCATTTT.

V is TRBV29-1 and J is TRBJ1-1; TRBD1 agrees at 7 bases. The CDR3 is 14 amino acids. V lost 7 bases, J lost 1 base, and 9 bases stayed unmatched. The germline gives CDR1 SQVTM, CDR2 ANQGSEA. The CDR3 loop is CSGTEAGGNTEAFF. The CDR3 coding sequence is TGCAGCGGAACCGAAGCAGGGGGGAACACTGAAGCTTTCTTT.

This chain uses TRBV7-2 with TRBJ1-1; D gene unclear. The length of the CDR3 is 14 residues. The V gene's germline CDR1 is SGHTA and CDR2 FQGNSA. The V and J ends lost 1 base and 1 base respectively, with 7 bases between them. Here the CDR3 DNA reads TGTGCCAGCAGCTTAGGGAACAGGAACACTGAAGCTTTCTTT. Amino acid sequence: CASSLGNRNTEAFF.

This clone was counted a single time. The J gene is TRBJ2-1, the V gene TRBV4-1; TRBD2 matches 10 bases. J was trimmed by 4 bases and V by 1 base; bases with no gene match: 1. This CDR3 is built from 15 residues. Germline loops: CDR1 MGHRA, CDR2 YSYEKL. The DNA for the CDR3 is TGCGCCAGCAGCCAAGTAGCGGGGGGTTACAATGAGCAGTTCTTC. Amino acid sequence: CASSQVAGGYNEQFF.

The J gene is TRBJ1-1, the V gene TRBV6-6; 9 nucleotides agree with TRBD1. Trimming at V came to 6 bases and at J to 1 base, leaving 6 bases not matched to a gene. The CDR3 is 15 residues long. Germline CDR1 and CDR2: MNHNY and SVGAGI (reference sequence). CDR3 in amino acids: CASRGGTGQNTEAFF. DNA of the CDR3: TGTGCCAGCAGGGGTGGGACAGGGCAGAACACTGAAGCTTTCTTT.

CDR3 nucleotide sequence: TGTGCCAGCAGTCGGGCTAGCGGGGGGGCCTATGAGCAGTTCTTC. Translating gives CASSRASGGAYEQFF. The rearrangement uses TRBV6-6 and TRBJ2-1, with 12 bases fitting TRBD2. Per the germline V gene, CDR1 is MNHNY and CDR2 is SVGAGI (reference sequence). CDR3 length: 15 residues. With V trimmed by 5 bases and J by 8 bases, 7 bases remained unmatched.

J is TRBJ1-1 and V is TRBV27, with TRBD1 as a possible D gene (5 bases). Trimming left V 2 bases short and J 1 base short, with 5 bases between. The CDR3 runs 13 residues. Looked up from germline, CDR1 is MNHEY and CDR2 is SMNVEV (reference sequence). The CDR3 DNA is TGTGCCAGCAGTTTAAGGGGGAACACTGAAGCTTTCTTT. This gives the protein CASSLRGNTEAFF.

J is TRBJ2-5 and V is TRBV4-1; 13 bases fit TRBD2. The V gene's germline CDR1 is MGHRA and CDR2 YSYEKL. Losses at the gene ends were 5 bases for V and 4 bases for J; bases not matched to a gene: 4. This CDR3 region has 15 residues. DNA of the CDR3: TGCGCCAGCAGCGGACTAGCGGGGGTCGGAGAGACCCAGTACTTC. This encodes CASSGLAGVGETQYF.

V usage is TRBV11-3 and J usage is TRBJ1-4, with a weak D call TRBD1 (6 bases). CDR3 length equals 17 residues. The V and J ends lost 4 bases and 4 bases respectively, with 19 bases between them. Germline CDR1 reads SGHNT; CDR2 reads YENEEA. The CDR3 nucleotides read TGTGCCAGCAGCTGTTATCAAGGAGGCAGGGGTAATGAAAAACTGTTTTTT. This sequence encodes CASSCYQGGRGNEKLFF.

The chain joins TRBV10-1 to TRBJ2-2; 11 nucleotides agree with TRBD1. The CDR3 covers 17 residues. Germline V gives CDR1 WNHNN, CDR2 SYGVQD (reference sequence). V lost 2 bases, J lost 3 bases, and 5 bases stayed unmatched. CDR3 nucleotides: TGCGCCAGCAGTGAGGCGGACAGGGGGCCTCACACCGGGGAGCTGTTTTTT. Translating it yields CASSEADRGPHTGELFF.

CDR3 loop: CASKWDRSDSYEQYV. Written as DNA, the CDR3 is TGTGCCAGCAAATGGGACAGGTCCGACTCCTACGAGCAGTACGTC. The gene calls are TRBV6-5 and TRBJ2-7; 8 bases fit TRBD1. The CDR3 extends over 15 amino acids. Germline lookup yields CDR1 MNHEY and CDR2 SVGAGI. V gave up 7 bases and J gave up 0 bases; unmatched junction bases: 8.